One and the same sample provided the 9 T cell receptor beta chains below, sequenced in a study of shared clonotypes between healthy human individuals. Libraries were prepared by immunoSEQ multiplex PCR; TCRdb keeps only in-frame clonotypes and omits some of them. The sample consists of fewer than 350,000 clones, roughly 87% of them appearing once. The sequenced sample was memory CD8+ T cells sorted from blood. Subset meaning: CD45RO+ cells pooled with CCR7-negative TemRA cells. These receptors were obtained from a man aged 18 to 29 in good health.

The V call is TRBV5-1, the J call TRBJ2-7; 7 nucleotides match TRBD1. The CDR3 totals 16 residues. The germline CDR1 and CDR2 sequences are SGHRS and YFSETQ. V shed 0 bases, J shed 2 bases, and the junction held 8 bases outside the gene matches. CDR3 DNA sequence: TGCGCCAGCAGCTTGGCCAGCCAGGGGGACCCCTACGAGCAGTACTTC. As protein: CASSLASQGDPYEQYF.

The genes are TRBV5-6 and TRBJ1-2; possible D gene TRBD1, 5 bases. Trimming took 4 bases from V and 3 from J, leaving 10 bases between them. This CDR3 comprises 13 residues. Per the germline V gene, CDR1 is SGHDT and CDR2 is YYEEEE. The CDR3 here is CASSPRDYYGYTF. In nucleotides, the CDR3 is TGTGCCAGCAGCCCAAGGGACTACTATGGCTACACCTTC.

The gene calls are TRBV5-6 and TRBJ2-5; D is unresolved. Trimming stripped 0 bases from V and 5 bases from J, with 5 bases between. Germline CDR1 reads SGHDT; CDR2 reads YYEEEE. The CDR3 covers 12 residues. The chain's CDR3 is CASSLGLETQYF. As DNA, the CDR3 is TGTGCCAGCAGCTTGGGGCTGGAGACCCAGTACTTC.

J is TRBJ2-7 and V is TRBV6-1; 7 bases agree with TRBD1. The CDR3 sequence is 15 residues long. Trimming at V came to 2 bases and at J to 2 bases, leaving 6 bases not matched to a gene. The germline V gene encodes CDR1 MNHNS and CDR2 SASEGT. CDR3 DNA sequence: TGTGCCAGCAGTGAAATACAGGGGCTCGCCTACGAGCAGTACTTC. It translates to CASSEIQGLAYEQYF.

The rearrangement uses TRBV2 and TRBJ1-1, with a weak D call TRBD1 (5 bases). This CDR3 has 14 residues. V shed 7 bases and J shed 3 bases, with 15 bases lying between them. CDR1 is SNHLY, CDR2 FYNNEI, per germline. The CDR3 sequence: CASTPRARDTEAFF. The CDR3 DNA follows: TGTGCCAGCACACCTAGGGCCAGGGACACTGAAGCTTTCTTT.

CDR3 in amino acids: CASSQTGYSNQPQHF. The DNA for the CDR3 is TGTGCCAGCAGCCAGACAGGTTATAGCAATCAGCCCCAGCATTTT. The gene calls are TRBV7-9 and TRBJ1-5; possibly TRBD1 for D (6 bases). Between the trimmed V and J ends, which lost 5 bases and 0 bases, there was a span of 11 bases. The CDR3 sequence is 15 residues long. Germline V gene lookup returns CDR1 SEHNR and CDR2 FQNEAQ (reference sequence).

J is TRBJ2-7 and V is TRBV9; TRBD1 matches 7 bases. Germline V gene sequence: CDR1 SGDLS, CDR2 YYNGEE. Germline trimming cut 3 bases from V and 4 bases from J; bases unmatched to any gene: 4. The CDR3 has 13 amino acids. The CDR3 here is CASSEGGGYEQYF. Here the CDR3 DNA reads TGTGCCAGCAGCGAAGGGGGCGGTTACGAGCAGTACTTC.

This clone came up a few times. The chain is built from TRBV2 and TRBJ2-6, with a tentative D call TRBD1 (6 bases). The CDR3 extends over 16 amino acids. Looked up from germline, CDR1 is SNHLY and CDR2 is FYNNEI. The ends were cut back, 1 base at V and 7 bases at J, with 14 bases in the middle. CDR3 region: CASSEVLGALANVLTF. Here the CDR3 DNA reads TGTGCCAGCAGTGAAGTTCTGGGGGCGCTCGCCAACGTCCTGACTTTC.

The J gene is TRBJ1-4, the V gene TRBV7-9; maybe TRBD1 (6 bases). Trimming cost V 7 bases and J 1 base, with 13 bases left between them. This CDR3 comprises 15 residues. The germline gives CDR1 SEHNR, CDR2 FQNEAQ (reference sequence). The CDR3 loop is CASTGGGVTNEKLFF. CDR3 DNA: TGTGCCAGCACTGGAGGGGGGGTAACTAATGAAAAACTGTTTTTT.